This T cell receptor beta chain was found in a study of blood T cell repertoires in COVID-19. Original methodology: Counts of nucleated cells, estimated from reference gene primer amplification, were obtained. Sequencing used immunoSEQ multiplex PCR; TCRdb keeps in-frame clones, though not all of them. V and J calls and clone size are as listed in that table; D and trimming were resolved from the DNA. The sample has hundreds of thousands of clones; roughly 90% are singletons. Within 2 weeks before study entry, exposed participants met a COVID-19 case. Between the trimmed V and J ends, which lost 8 bases and 0 bases, there was a span of 17 bases. The CDR3 length is 16 residues. Germline V lookup: CDR1 SNHLY, CDR2 FYNNEI.

The receptor was derived from a woman aged 18-29 years who had been exposed to COVID-19. The rearrangement joins TRBV2 to TRBJ2-1; no definite D call. The sample was PBMCs or T cells enriched from blood (not recorded which). This CDR3 is CASAAKIFFSYNEQFF. In DNA, the CDR3 is TGTGCCAGCGCTGCTAAAATTTTTTTCTCCTACAATGAGCAGTTCTTC.